This T cell receptor (beta chain) was captured in a study of shared clonotypes between healthy human individuals. About the research overall: The study enrolled two women and a few men aged 18 to 49. Study-level results: There were few donors, and this limited the genetic and exposure-history diversity represented.

A single count supports this clone. Its matching antigen is unknown. CD8 cells classed as naive were CD45RO-negative and positively selected for CCR7, excluding terminally differentiated effector memory CD45RA+ cells. Researchers ran the assay at a deep level. Generated by immunoSEQ multiplex PCR, the TCRdb table keeps only in-frame clones and is missing some. Among about 2.1 million clones listed, roughly 91% were seen once. Germline loops: CDR1 SEHNR, CDR2 FQNEAQ (reference sequence). This CDR3 region has 16 residues. Trimming stripped 4 bases from V and 6 bases from J, with 21 bases between. Material: naive CD8+ T cells from PBMCs. The TCR comes from a man in his late teens or twenties in good health. Some clones in this sample may be carry-over from other donors' samples. The J gene is TRBJ1-2, the V gene TRBV7-9, with D possibly being TRBD1 (6 bases). CDR3 nucleotides: TGTGCCAGCAGCTCCATCCATTACCGGGACATTGATGGCTACACCTTC. This sequence encodes CASSSIHYRDIDGYTF.